These 30 T cell receptor beta chains share one sample of origin, sequenced in a study of T cell responses to AZD1222 COVID-19 vaccine. The protocol was immunoSEQ multiplex PCR, while the TCRdb copy is restricted to in-frame clones and leaves out a portion. The data contain around 110,000 clones, approximately 90% of them singletons. The sequences come from peripheral blood, collected on day 0 of AZD1222 vaccination. The receptor set was obtained from an adult in good health.

The chain is built from TRBV11-3 and TRBJ1-1; tentatively, D is TRBD1 (5 bases). The length of the CDR3 is 15 residues. CDR1 and CDR2 (germline): SGHNT, YENEEA. The V end was cut by 1 base, the J end by 4 bases, with 13 bases between. CDR3 bases: TGTGCCAGCAGCTTAGTAGGGGCGGGGGGCACTGAAGCTTTCTTT. This sequence encodes CASSLVGAGGTEAFF.

This clone was observed a few times. The genes are TRBV7-6 and TRBJ2-1, with D tentatively TRBD2 (6 bases). Looked up from germline, CDR1 is SGHVS and CDR2 is FNYEAQ. With 7 bases removed from V and 3 bases from J, the gap between germline ends came to 13 bases. This CDR3 is 14 amino acids long. CDR3 region: CASTRDLNYNEQFF. The CDR3 coding sequence is TGTGCCAGCACCCGGGACTTGAACTACAATGAGCAGTTCTTC.

This sequence joins TRBV21-1 and TRBJ1-3; no check of the table's D call, TRBD1, against the DNA was made. TRBV21-1 is a pseudogene segment. The CDR3 sequence is 16 residues long. CDR3 protein: CASSKAGSISGNTIYF. DNA for the CDR3: TGTGCCAGCAGCAAAGCGGGCTCCATCTCTGGAAACACCATATATTTT.

This rearrangement joins TRBV2 to TRBJ1-3; 8 bases fit TRBD1. Looked up from germline, CDR1 is SNHLY and CDR2 is FYNNEI. This CDR3 has 14 residues. V shed 11 bases and J 3 bases; nucleotides not matched to a gene: 9. CDR3 nucleotide sequence: TGTGCCGCCGTGCTCACAGGGGGTGGAAACACCATATATTTT. Protein sequence: CAAVLTGGGNTIYF. Full variable domain (remainder filled in from reference TRBV2 and TRBJ1-3): EPEVTQTPSHQVTQMGQEVILRCVPISNHLYFYWYRQILGQKVEFLVSFYNNEISEKSEIFDDQFSVERPDGSNFTLKIRSTKLEDSAMYFCAAVLTGGGNTIYFGEGSWLTVV.

This chain links TRBV2 with TRBJ1-2; D possibly corresponds to TRBD1 (5 bases). Between the trimmed V and J ends, which lost 4 bases and 4 bases, there was a span of 10 bases. There are 13 residues in the CDR3. The germline V gene has CDR1 SNHLY and CDR2 FYNNEI. CDR3 protein: CASSAGFGYGYTF. The CDR3 region has the DNA TGTGCCAGCAGTGCAGGGTTTGGCTATGGCTACACCTTC. The complete variable domain, with remaining parts taken from reference TRBV2 and TRBJ1-2, reads EPEVTQTPSHQVTQMGQEVILRCVPISNHLYFYWYRQILGQKVEFLVSFYNNEISEKSEIFDDQFSVERPDGSNFTLKIRSTKLEDSAMYFCASSAGFGYGYTFGSGTRLTVV.

The chain carries TRBV9 and TRBJ1-4; 11 bases agree with TRBD1. J gave up 7 bases and V 4 bases, and 9 bases lay outside the gene matches. The CDR3 covers 16 residues. The germline V gene has CDR1 SGDLS and CDR2 YYNGEE. CDR3 DNA: TGTGCCAGCAGCTTTTCGCCGGACAGGGGGCGTGAAAAACTGTTTTTT. This codes for CASSFSPDRGREKLFF.

This sequence joins TRBV9 and TRBJ1-5; D is unresolved. The CDR3 consists of 13 residues. Per the germline V gene, CDR1 is SGDLS and CDR2 is YYNGEE. Trimming removed 2 bases from V and 3 bases from J, with 6 bases in between. Written as DNA, the CDR3 is TGTGCCAGCAGCGTTCGGGACAATCAGCCCCAGCATTTT. As protein: CASSVRDNQPQHF.

The V call is TRBV19, the J call TRBJ1-1; D perhaps matches TRBD1 (6 bases). The CDR3 has 16 residues. The germline CDR1 and CDR2 sequences are LNHDA and SQIVND (reference sequence). Trimming removed 2 bases at V and 0 bases at J, with 13 bases between. The chain's CDR3 is CASSILTRGLNTEAFF. CDR3 sequence (DNA): TGTGCCAGTAGTATACTAACCCGGGGGCTGAACACTGAAGCTTTCTTT.

The rearrangement uses TRBV19 and TRBJ2-7; 11 bases are a match to TRBD1. CDR1 and CDR2 from the germline V gene are LNHDA and SQIVND (reference sequence). After removal of 5 bases from V and 4 bases from J, the junction contained 13 bases not matched to a gene. This CDR3 is built from 17 residues. The CDR3 DNA is TGTGCCAGTAGTCCCCGGGGCGGACAGGGGGCTATATACGAGCAGTACTTC. Its translation: CASSPRGGQGAIYEQYF.

V is TRBV7-3 and J is TRBJ2-5; the D gene is possibly TRBD2 (6 bases). Germline V lookup: CDR1 SGHTA, CDR2 FQGTGA. The germline V and J ends were trimmed by 5 bases and 2 bases, with 9 bases remaining between them. The CDR3 covers 13 residues. The CDR3: CASSRGLQETQYF. In DNA form, the CDR3 reads TGTGCCAGCAGCCGGGGACTGCAAGAGACCCAGTACTTC.

This clone was counted a few times. This chain uses TRBV7-6 with TRBJ2-7; a possible D gene is TRBD2 (5 bases). V was clipped by 1 base and J by 1 base, with 11 bases between them. This CDR3 has 15 residues. CDR1 and CDR2 from the germline V gene are SGHVS and FNYEAQ. The CDR3 is CASSLDARGSYEQYF. CDR3 coding DNA: TGTGCCAGCAGCTTAGATGCCCGGGGATCCTACGAGCAGTACTTC.

This sequence joins TRBV5-1 and TRBJ2-1; D gene ambiguous. CDR3 length: 14 amino acids. Trimming left V 2 bases short and J 3 bases short, with 9 bases between. Looked up from germline, CDR1 is SGHRS and CDR2 is YFSETQ. The CDR3 bases are TGCGCCAGCAGCTTCCAGGTAGGCTACAATGAGCAGTTCTTC. Amino acids: CASSFQVGYNEQFF. Together with reference TRBV5-1 and TRBJ2-1, the CDR3 gives the full variable domain: KAGVTQTPRYLIKTRGQQVTLSCSPISGHRSVSWYQQTPGQGLQFLFEYFSETQRNKGNFPGRFSGRQFSNSRSEMNVSTLELGDSALYLCASSFQVGYNEQFFGPGTRLTVL.

V is TRBV4-1 and J is TRBJ2-2, with 7 bases aligning to TRBD2. CDR1 and CDR2 (germline): MGHRA, YSYEKL. This CDR3 contains 14 residues. V shed 4 bases and J 7 bases; nucleotides not matched to a gene: 6. CDR3 residues: CASSPTSWGGELFF. DNA of the CDR3: TGCGCCAGCAGCCCGACTAGCTGGGGCGGGGAGCTGTTTTTT.

The rearrangement uses TRBV7-8 and TRBJ1-2, with D possibly being TRBD1 (6 bases). The CDR3 is made up of 12 amino acids. The V gene lost 5 bases and the J gene lost 6 bases, with 10 bases spanning the gap. Germline values: CDR1 SGHVS, CDR2 FQNEAQ. Written as DNA, the CDR3 is TGTGCCAGCAGCGCGTGGGACAATGGCTACACCTTC. This translates into CASSAWDNGYTF.

This clone has a count of ten or more. The chain has TRBV4-2 and TRBJ1-2; 7 bases line up with TRBD1. The CDR3 consists of 15 residues. Germline CDR1 reads LGHNA; CDR2 reads YNFKEQ. The ends lost 0 bases at V and 9 bases at J; junction bases unmatched: 10. The CDR3 spells CASSQDHQGVRSYTF. The CDR3 nucleotides are TGTGCCAGCAGCCAAGATCACCAGGGGGTAAGGAGCTACACCTTC.

V gene TRBV7-2 combines with J gene TRBJ1-2; D is undetermined. The CDR3 is made up of 15 amino acids. Germline values: CDR1 SGHTA, CDR2 FQGNSA. The germline V and J ends were trimmed by 3 bases and 8 bases, with 19 bases remaining between them. CDR3 protein: CASSLALGVTDGYTF. The CDR3 coding sequence is TGTGCCAGCAGCTTGGCTCTTGGAGTAACGGACGGCTACACCTTC.

The rearrangement uses TRBV7-3 and TRBJ1-2, with 8 bases identical to TRBD1. The CDR3 is 17 residues long. After removal of 2 bases from V and 2 bases from J, the junction contained 10 bases not matched to a gene. Looked up from germline, CDR1 is SGHTA and CDR2 is FQGTGA. The CDR3 spells CASSLGPDRGSNYGYTF. The CDR3 DNA reads as TGTGCCAGCAGCTTAGGCCCCGACAGGGGCTCGAACTATGGCTACACCTTC.

The gene calls are TRBV4-3 and TRBJ1-6, with TRBD1 matching 7 bases. This CDR3 region has 15 residues. V was clipped by 4 bases and J by 10 bases; unmatched bases: 10. The germline V gene encodes CDR1 LGHNA and CDR2 YSLEER. CDR3 nucleotide sequence: TGCGCCAGCAGCCGGACAGGCAGTGGGAGCTCACCCCTCCACTTT. Residues: CASSRTGSGSSPLHF.

The chain links TRBV2 to TRBJ1-2, with 7 bases that match TRBD1. The CDR3 length is 14 residues. Germline V gene sequence: CDR1 SNHLY, CDR2 FYNNEI. V trimming: 3 bases; J trimming: 0 bases; junction bases outside the gene matches: 1. The CDR3 DNA reads as TGTGCCAGCAGTGAGGGACAGCCTAACTATGGCTACACCTTC. It encodes CASSEGQPNYGYTF.

This clone was seen a few times. V and J are TRBV27 and TRBJ2-1; D ambiguous. CDR3 size: 14 residues. Germline CDR1 and CDR2: MNHEY and SMNVEV (reference sequence). Trimming took off 6 bases at V and 0 bases at J, with 9 bases between the two ends. DNA for the CDR3: TGTGCCAGCAGCAGCCTGAGCTCCTACAATGAGCAGTTCTTC. Its translation: CASSSLSSYNEQFF.

The chain employs TRBV5-1 and TRBJ2-3; D is possibly TRBD2 (5 bases). Germline CDR1 reads SGHRS; CDR2 reads YFSETQ. There are 14 residues in the CDR3. V shed 4 bases and J shed 3 bases, with 12 bases lying between them. The CDR3 DNA is TGCGCCAGCAGCCCCGGACTGATTACAGATACGCAGTATTTT. This gives the protein CASSPGLITDTQYF.

The chain joins TRBV19 to TRBJ2-5; 7 bases align to TRBD1. Germline CDR1 reads LNHDA; CDR2 reads SQIVND (reference sequence). The V gene end was trimmed by 10 bases and the J gene end by 14 bases; junction bases not matched to a gene: 16. This CDR3 region has 12 residues. The CDR3 sequence: CATRAHRDSIYF. The CDR3 coding sequence is TGTGCCACCAGGGCACACCGGGACAGTATATACTTC.

The chain links TRBV4-3 to TRBJ1-2; D remains ambiguous. CDR3 size: 14 residues. Trimming took off 0 bases at V and 4 bases at J, with 9 bases between the two ends. CDR1 and CDR2 from the germline V gene are LGHNA and YSLEER. The CDR3 spells CASSQDGSGYGYTF. Here the CDR3 DNA reads TGCGCCAGCAGCCAAGACGGGAGCGGCTATGGCTACACCTTC.

This clone was observed a single time. The genes are TRBV30 and TRBJ1-1, with D tentatively TRBD1 (5 bases). V was cut by 0 bases and J by 1 base, with 6 bases left in between. CDR3 length equals 13 residues. The germline V gene has CDR1 GTSNPN and CDR2 SVGIG (reference sequence). CDR3 in DNA: TGTGCCTGGAGTGTTGACAGGAACACTGAAGCTTTCTTT. It translates to CAWSVDRNTEAFF.

The chain joins TRBV29-1 to TRBJ1-1; tentative D call: TRBD1 (6 bases). Germline CDR1 and CDR2: SQVTM and ANQGSEA. V was trimmed by 7 bases and J by 1 base, leaving 16 bases between them. This CDR3 is 14 amino acids long. The CDR3 nucleotides read TGCAGCGCTAAGGGTGGCAGGGGGAACACTGAAGCTTTCTTT. This encodes CSAKGGRGNTEAFF.

V and J are TRBV4-1 and TRBJ1-5; D not certain. This CDR3 spans 16 amino acids. Germline V lookup: CDR1 MGHRA, CDR2 YSYEKL. V was pared by 0 bases and J by 2 bases, with 11 bases between. The CDR3 loop is CASSQDRSGGNQPQHF. The CDR3 DNA reads TGCGCCAGCAGCCAAGATCGGTCCGGGGGCAATCAGCCCCAGCATTTT.

V and J are TRBV3-1 (or the pseudogene TRBV3-2) and TRBJ1-1; the match to TRBD1 covers 8 bases. CDR3 length: 15 amino acids. Looked up from germline, CDR1 is LGHDT and CDR2 is YNNKEL (reference sequence). V was clipped by 0 bases and J by 4 bases; unmatched bases: 4. CDR3 sequence (DNA): TGTGCCAGCAGCCAAGATGCGGGGACAGGCACTGAAGCTTTCTTT. Translating it yields CASSQDAGTGTEAFF.

The chain is built from TRBV27 and TRBJ1-6; D unresolved. V was pared by 5 bases and J by 9 bases, with 17 bases between. CDR1 and CDR2 from the germline V gene are MNHEY and SMNVEV (reference sequence). This CDR3 has 15 amino acids. This chain's CDR3 is CASSPPQVVGSPLHF. The CDR3 bases are TGTGCCAGCAGTCCACCGCAGGTCGTCGGTTCACCCCTCCACTTT.

V usage is TRBV30 and J usage is TRBJ1-2, with a possible D match to TRBD1 (6 bases). The CDR3 consists of 12 residues. Germline assignment: CDR1 GTSNPN and CDR2 SVGIG (reference sequence). V shed 8 bases and J shed 1 base, with 11 bases lying between them. The CDR3 nucleotides read TGTGCCGGGGGACATTATAACTATGGCTACACCTTC. Protein product: CAGGHYNYGYTF.

The CDR3 region has the DNA TGTGCCAGCAGTGACTCTATACACGCGGGAGGGTACACAGATACGCAGTATTTT. Its translation: CASSDSIHAGGYTDTQYF. The chain joins TRBV2 to TRBJ2-3; the match to TRBD2 covers 9 bases. This CDR3 region has 18 residues. J lost 2 bases, V lost 3 bases, and 12 bases had no gene match. Germline assignment: CDR1 SNHLY and CDR2 FYNNEI.